One and the same sample provided the 4 T cell receptor beta chains below, sequenced in a study of control samples from healthy donors and cancer patients. The table came from immunoSEQ multiplex PCR; TCRdb's copy has only in-frame clones and leaves some out. There are 150,000 to 200,000 clones in the sample; around 92% occur only once, and roughly 1.6% lies in the top ten. Sequencing used blood. The receptors shown here come from a woman aged 30 to 39 in good health.

V and J are TRBV18 and TRBJ2-3; 9 positions match TRBD2. The germline V gene encodes CDR1 KGHSH and CDR2 LQKENI. The CDR3 covers 16 residues. Trimming cost V 2 bases and J 2 bases; bases outside gene matches: 5. The CDR3 DNA reads as TGTGCCAGCTCACCAGGAGGCGGGGGGGCCACAGATACGCAGTATTTT. This translates into CASSPGGGGATDTQYF.

This chain joins TRBV27 and TRBJ2-7, with 12 bases lining up with TRBD2. Germline CDR1 MNHEY, CDR2 SMNVEV (reference sequence). V shed 6 bases and J 0 bases; nucleotides not matched to a gene: 0. This CDR3 has 14 amino acids. The CDR3 coding sequence is TGTGCCAGCAGGACTAGCGGGAGCTCCTACGAGCAGTACTTC. This gives the protein CASRTSGSSYEQYF.

This rearrangement joins TRBV15 to TRBJ2-5; the D gene is possibly TRBD2 (6 bases). Between the trimmed V and J ends, which lost 4 bases and 1 base, there was a span of 7 bases. The CDR3 contains 13 residues. The germline V gene has CDR1 LNHNV and CDR2 YYDKDF (reference sequence). The CDR3 spells CATSISGQETQYF. The CDR3 DNA reads as TGTGCCACCAGCATTAGCGGCCAAGAGACCCAGTACTTC.

The chain employs TRBV18 and TRBJ2-3; D is unresolved. Germline CDR1 and CDR2: KGHSH and LQKENI. Trimming shortened V by 5 bases and J by 2 bases, and 8 bases separated the two germline ends. The CDR3 is 13 residues long. The DNA of the CDR3 is TGTGCCAGCTCATCCGACAACACAGATACGCAGTATTTT. Translated, it gives CASSSDNTDTQYF.